This T cell receptor (beta chain) was obtained from a study of PD-L1 blockade in urothelial cancer. Across the study: At 3 weeks after treatment start (second dose) and again at 6 weeks, blood was analyzed.

Using immunoSEQ multiplex PCR, the repertoire was profiled, and TCRdb retains in-frame clones only, with some absent. The data hold approximately 38,000 clones, with about 86% observed a single time. In germline, CDR1 is MNHNY, CDR2 SVGAGI (reference sequence). This CDR3 has 14 amino acids. Trimming took 5 bases from V and 4 from J, leaving 14 bases between them. The sequence derives from a man in his sixties with urothelial cancer. The V and J genes are TRBV6-6 and TRBJ1-1; no reliable D call. This sample comprised PBMCs, obtained around atezolizumab (anti-PD-L1) treatment. CDR3 nucleotides: TGTGCCAGCAGTCCCCTCCTAGGTAGCACTGAAGCTTTCTTT. Protein sequence: CASSPLLGSTEAFF.